The 26 T cell receptor beta chains below were found in one sample sequenced in a study of naive and memory T cell subsets. Two oligonucleotides, mixed equimolar, formed the beta constant-region primer covering TRBC1 and TRBC2. From the UMI-ligation and nested PCR reads, TCRdb called clonotypes with MiXCR, one entry per CDR3 protein. The data show roughly 140,000 distinct CDR3 sequences, with over 15% seen just once and more than 0.13% held by the top ten. Sequenced: naive CD4+ T cells from blood. The origin of the receptors is a human donor in good health.

The chain couples TRBV7-9 to TRBJ2-7; tentatively, D is TRBD1 (5 bases). The V and J ends lost 1 base and 3 bases respectively, with 7 bases between them. CDR3 size: 13 residues. Looked up from germline, CDR1 is SEHNR and CDR2 is FQNEAQ (reference sequence). The CDR3 sequence is CASSLGQFYEQYF. CDR3 DNA: TGTGCCAGCAGCTTAGGACAGTTCTACGAGCAGTACTTC.

The CDR3 loop reads CSANKQGSEAFF. The CDR3 nucleotides are TGCAGTGCCAATAAACAGGGGTCTGAAGCTTTCTTT. V usage is TRBV20-1 and J usage is TRBJ1-1; 7 bases match TRBD1. The CDR3 length is 12 residues. V lost 6 bases and J lost 6; bases outside the gene matches: 7. Germline CDR1 reads DFQATT; CDR2 reads SNEGSKA (reference sequence).

The chain combines TRBV6-1 with TRBJ2-5, with D unclear. Per germline, CDR1 MNHNS and CDR2 SASEGT. V lost 0 bases and J 4 bases, leaving 18 bases between the germline ends. This CDR3 is built from 17 residues. The CDR3 loop is CASSEADPTPLPETQYF. Here the CDR3 DNA reads TGTGCCAGCAGTGAAGCCGACCCAACCCCCCTCCCAGAGACCCAGTACTTC.

This clonotype appeared a few times. The rearrangement uses TRBV28 and TRBJ2-7, with TRBD2 matching 9 bases. V lost 5 bases, J lost 3 bases, and 11 bases stayed unmatched. CDR3 length: 16 amino acids. CDR1 and CDR2 (germline): MDHEN, SYDVKM. The CDR3 DNA sequence: TGTGCCAGCAGTACATCAGCGGGGGGTCCTTTCTACGAGCAGTACTTC. It encodes CASSTSAGGPFYEQYF.

In this sample, this clonotype turned up a few times. The chain joins TRBV29-1 to TRBJ2-7; TRBD1 matches 10 bases. The CDR3 extends over 14 amino acids. The V and J ends lost 4 bases and 2 bases, in that order; junction bases with no gene match: 5. Germline CDR1 and CDR2: SQVTM and ANQGSEA. In nucleotides, the CDR3 is TGCAGCGTTGTTAGGACAGGGGGAGCCTACGAGCAGTACTTC. Its protein product is CSVVRTGGAYEQYF.

The V call is TRBV7-2, the J call TRBJ2-1; 12 bases map to TRBD2. Per the germline V gene, CDR1 is SGHTA and CDR2 is FQGNSA. V was pared by 5 bases and J by 8 bases, with 10 bases of the junction left unmatched. CDR3 length: 16 residues. For the CDR3, the DNA is TGTGCCAGCAGCAAACAACTAGCGGGAGGCCGGGATGAGCAGTTCTTC. It yields the protein CASSKQLAGGRDEQFF.

The V gene is TRBV7-9, the J gene TRBJ2-1, with D unclear. The CDR3 runs 17 residues. The germline V and J ends were trimmed by 1 base and 3 bases, with 16 bases remaining between them. CDR1 SEHNR and CDR2 FQNEAQ come from the germline V gene (reference sequence). The CDR3 region has the DNA TGTGCCAGCAGCTTAGGTGTTGGGCGGTTCATCTACAATGAGCAGTTCTTC. Residues: CASSLGVGRFIYNEQFF.

This rearrangement joins TRBV6-5 to TRBJ1-1, with D perhaps TRBD1 (6 bases). The length of the CDR3 is 13 residues. V dropped 5 bases and J dropped 0 bases, with 7 bases sitting between them. CDR1 and CDR2 from the germline V gene are MNHEY and SVGAGI. The CDR3 DNA sequence: TGTGCCAGCAGTAGGGGGGTGAACACTGAAGCTTTCTTT. Its protein is CASSRGVNTEAFF.

This clonotype was counted only a few times. The chain uses TRBV29-1 and TRBJ2-2; perhaps TRBD1 as D (5 bases). Germline CDR1 SQVTM, CDR2 ANQGSEA. The CDR3 length is 13 residues. V was clipped by 3 bases and J by 9 bases, with 14 bases between them. This chain's CDR3 is CSVDDRVTRELFF. CDR3 sequence (DNA): TGCAGCGTTGATGACAGAGTAACCAGGGAGCTGTTTTTT.

This clonotype was seen a few times. The chain couples TRBV5-1 to TRBJ2-7; D could derive from TRBD1 or TRBD2 (6 bases each). The V end was cut by 9 bases, the J end by 3 bases, with 16 bases between. Germline loops: CDR1 SGHRS, CDR2 YFSETQ. CDR3 size: 13 residues. Written as DNA, the CDR3 is TGCGCCACCCGTCCGGGGGCGAGCTACGAGCAGTACTTC. Protein sequence: CATRPGASYEQYF.

The chain employs TRBV11-2 and TRBJ2-3, with TRBD1 matching over 9 bases. The CDR3 length is 14 residues. From germline, CDR1 is SGHAT and CDR2 FQNNGV. Losses at the gene ends were 5 bases for V and 4 bases for J; bases not matched to a gene: 4. The CDR3 is CASSGDRVADTQYF. CDR3 DNA sequence: TGTGCCAGCAGCGGGGACAGGGTGGCAGATACGCAGTATTTT. Full variable domain (outside the CDR3, taken from reference TRBV11-2 and TRBJ2-3): EAGVAQSPRYKIIEKRQSVAFWCNPISGHATLYWYQQILGQGPKLLIQFQNNGVVDDSQLPKDRFSAERLKGVDSTLKIQPAKLEDSAVYLCASSGDRVADTQYFGPGTRLTVL.

The sample holds a few counts of this clonotype. The rearrangement links TRBV6-1 to TRBJ1-5; D is unclear. Germline-derived CDR1 and CDR2 are MNHNS and SASEGT. V was pared by 6 bases and J by 1 base, with 19 bases between. The CDR3 has 17 amino acids. The CDR3: CASSKRVILGSNQPQHF. The CDR3 nucleotides read TGTGCCAGCAGCAAGAGGGTGATCTTGGGGAGCAATCAGCCCCAGCATTTT.

The V and J genes are TRBV15 and TRBJ2-7; possible D gene TRBD2, 6 bases. CDR3 size: 16 residues. The V end lost 2 bases, the J end lost 6 bases, and 20 bases lay between the germline ends. In germline, CDR1 is LNHNV, CDR2 YYDKDF (reference sequence). Here the CDR3 reads CATSRRSRAQGGEQYF. The DNA of the CDR3 is TGTGCCACCAGCAGACGGAGCCGGGCCCAGGGAGGCGAGCAGTACTTC.

Only a few counts were recorded for this clonotype. This rearrangement joins TRBV5-1 to TRBJ2-3; D may be TRBD2 (5 bases). Trimming removed 0 bases from V and 0 bases from J, with 8 bases in between. Germline V gene lookup returns CDR1 SGHRS and CDR2 YFSETQ. The CDR3 runs to 15 residues. CDR3 DNA: TGCGCCAGCAGCTTGGCAACTAGAAGCACAGATACGCAGTATTTT. It translates to CASSLATRSTDTQYF.

This clonotype was observed many times. The chain joins TRBV12-3 or TRBV12-4 to TRBJ2-7, with 7 positions matching TRBD1. There are 13 residues in the CDR3. J was trimmed by 3 bases and V by 4 bases; bases with no gene match: 3. The CDR3 loop reads CASSSTGDYEQYF. CDR3 coding DNA: TGTGCCAGCAGTTCAACAGGGGACTACGAGCAGTACTTC.

V usage is TRBV19 and J usage is TRBJ1-5, with TRBD1 matching over 10 bases. J gave up 0 bases and V 7 bases, and 15 bases lay outside the gene matches. Germline V gene sequence: CDR1 LNHDA, CDR2 SQIVND (reference sequence). This CDR3 is 19 amino acids long. CDR3 DNA sequence: TGTGCCAGTACTCCCTCCGGGGACAGGGGTCTTAATAGCAATCAGCCCCAGCATTTT. Residues: CASTPSGDRGLNSNQPQHF.

The chain couples TRBV6-2 or TRBV6-3 to TRBJ1-1; no definite D call. V lost 5 bases and J 10 bases, leaving 14 bases between the germline ends. CDR1 and CDR2 (germline): MNHEY, SVGEGT. The CDR3 runs to 12 residues. In nucleotides, the CDR3 is TGTGCCAGCAGTCCCCCTTTAACGGGAGCTTTCTTT. Its translation is CASSPPLTGAFF.

The rearrangement links TRBV3-1 to TRBJ1-6, with 7 positions matching TRBD1. J gave up 9 bases and V 1 base, and 6 bases lay outside the gene matches. CDR1 LGHDT and CDR2 YNNKEL come from the germline V gene (reference sequence). The CDR3 covers 15 residues. As DNA, the CDR3 is TGTGCCAGCAGCCAAGGAGACAGGGATGGTTCACCCCTCCACTTT. This sequence encodes CASSQGDRDGSPLHF.

This clonotype showed up just a few times. This chain connects TRBV12-3 or TRBV12-4 to TRBJ1-6; 10 bases are a match to TRBD1. Trimming took 4 bases from V and 12 from J; bases not matched to a gene: 3. CDR3 size: 13 residues. CDR3: CASSSRDRGPLHF. As DNA, the CDR3 is TGTGCCAGCAGTTCCCGGGACAGGGGACCCCTCCACTTT.

The chain employs TRBV6-5 and TRBJ2-7; D possibly corresponds to TRBD1 (6 bases). The germline gives CDR1 MNHEY, CDR2 SVGAGI. The length of the CDR3 is 14 residues. The V gene lost 5 bases and the J gene lost 1 base, with 12 bases spanning the gap. CDR3 bases: TGTGCCAGCAGTCTACAGGGAGAATCCTACGAGCAGTACTTC. It codes for CASSLQGESYEQYF.

V and J are TRBV28 and TRBJ2-3; TRBD2 matches at 12 bases. CDR1 MDHEN and CDR2 SYDVKM come from the germline V gene. This CDR3 contains 16 residues. Trimming at V came to 8 bases and at J to 1 base, leaving 7 bases not matched to a gene. In DNA, the CDR3 is TGTGCCAGCGGGGGACTAGCGGGCAGTGGCACAGATACGCAGTATTTT. It yields the protein CASGGLAGSGTDTQYF.

V is TRBV27 and J is TRBJ2-7, with 11 bases matching TRBD2. The V segment lost 6 bases and the J segment 2 bases; nucleotides outside the gene matches: 15. Germline V gene sequence: CDR1 MNHEY, CDR2 SMNVEV (reference sequence). CDR3 length: 18 residues. Here the CDR3 reads CASSTGLAGGTGAYEQYF. The CDR3 DNA sequence: TGTGCCAGCAGCACTGGACTAGCGGGTGGCACAGGGGCCTACGAGCAGTACTTC.

V usage is TRBV11-2 and J usage is TRBJ2-1, with TRBD2 as a possible D gene (5 bases). CDR3 size: 13 residues. The V and J ends lost 4 bases and 3 bases respectively, with 7 bases between them. Germline V lookup: CDR1 SGHAT, CDR2 FQNNGV. The CDR3 is CASSYDYYNEQFF. CDR3 in DNA: TGTGCCAGCAGCTATGACTACTACAATGAGCAGTTCTTC. The variable domain in full, completed from reference TRBV11-2 and TRBJ2-1, reads EAGVAQSPRYKIIEKRQSVAFWCNPISGHATLYWYQQILGQGPKLLIQFQNNGVVDDSQLPKDRFSAERLKGVDSTLKIQPAKLEDSAVYLCASSYDYYNEQFFGPGTRLTVL.

In this sample, this clonotype turned up a few times. The V and J genes are TRBV28 and TRBJ2-4, with TRBD2 matching 7 bases. With V trimmed by 2 bases and J by 4 bases, 14 bases remained unmatched. In germline, CDR1 is MDHEN, CDR2 SYDVKM. The CDR3 sequence is 18 residues long. The CDR3 nucleotides are TGTGCCAGCAGTTTAATTCGGGTTGGGAGGGACGGAAAAAACATTCAGTACTTC. It translates to CASSLIRVGRDGKNIQYF.

This clonotype occurred a few times. The V and J genes are TRBV20-1 and TRBJ2-4, with D unclear. CDR3 length equals 11 residues. The V and J ends lost 5 bases and 4 bases respectively, with 6 bases between them. CDR1 DFQATT and CDR2 SNEGSKA come from the germline V gene (reference sequence). The CDR3 protein is CSAFRKNIQYF. The CDR3 DNA reads TGCAGTGCTTTCAGGAAAAACATTCAGTACTTC.

This chain links TRBV7-2 with TRBJ2-2; D might be TRBD1 or TRBD2, each matching 5 bases. V lost 3 bases and J 1 base, leaving 12 bases between the germline ends. Germline values: CDR1 SGHTA, CDR2 FQGNSA. This CDR3 comprises 16 residues. CDR3 coding DNA: TGTGCCAGCAGCTTTCGACCGGGGCTGAACACCGGGGAGCTGTTTTTT. Amino acid sequence: CASSFRPGLNTGELFF.